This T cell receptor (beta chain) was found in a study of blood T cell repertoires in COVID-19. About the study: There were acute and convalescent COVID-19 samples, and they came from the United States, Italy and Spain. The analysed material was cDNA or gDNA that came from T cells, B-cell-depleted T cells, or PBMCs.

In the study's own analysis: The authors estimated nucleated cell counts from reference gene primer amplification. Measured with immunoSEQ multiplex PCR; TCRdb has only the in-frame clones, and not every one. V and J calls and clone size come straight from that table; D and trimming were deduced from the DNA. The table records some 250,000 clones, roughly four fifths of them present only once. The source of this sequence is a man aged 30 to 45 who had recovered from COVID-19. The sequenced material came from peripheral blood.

For the CDR3, the DNA is TGTGCCAGCAGTTCCACGGGACAGGTGAACACTGAAGCTTTCTTT. Translated, it gives CASSSTGQVNTEAFF. The V and J genes are TRBV6-5 and TRBJ1-1; TRBD1 matches 8 bases. V lost 4 bases to trimming and J lost 0 bases; unmatched junction nucleotides: 4. Germline CDR1 reads MNHEY; CDR2 reads SVGAGI. This CDR3 comprises 15 residues.